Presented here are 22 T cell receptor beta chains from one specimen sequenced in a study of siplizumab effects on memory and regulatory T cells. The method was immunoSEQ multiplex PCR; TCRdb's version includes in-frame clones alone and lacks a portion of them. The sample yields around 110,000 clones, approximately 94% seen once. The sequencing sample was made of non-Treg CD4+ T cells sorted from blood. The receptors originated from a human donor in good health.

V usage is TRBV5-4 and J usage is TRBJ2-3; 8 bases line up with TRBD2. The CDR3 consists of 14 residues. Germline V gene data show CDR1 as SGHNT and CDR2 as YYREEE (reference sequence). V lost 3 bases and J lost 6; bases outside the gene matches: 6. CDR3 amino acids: CASSSGGRRDTQYF. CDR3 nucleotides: TGTGCCAGCAGCTCGGGAGGGAGGAGGGATACGCAGTATTTT.

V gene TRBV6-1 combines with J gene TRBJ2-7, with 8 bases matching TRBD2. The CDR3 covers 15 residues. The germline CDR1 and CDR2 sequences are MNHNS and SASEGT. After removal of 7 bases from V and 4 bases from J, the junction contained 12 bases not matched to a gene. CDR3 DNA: TGTGCCAGCATTATGGGGGCTAGCGGGTTATACGAGCAGTACTTC. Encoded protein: CASIMGASGLYEQYF.

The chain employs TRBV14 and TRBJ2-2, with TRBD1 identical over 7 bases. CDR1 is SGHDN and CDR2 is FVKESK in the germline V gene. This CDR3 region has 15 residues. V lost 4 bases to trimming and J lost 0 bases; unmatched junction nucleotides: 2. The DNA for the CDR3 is TGTGCCAGCAGCCTTGACAGGGCGAACACCGGGGAGCTGTTTTTT. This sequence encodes CASSLDRANTGELFF. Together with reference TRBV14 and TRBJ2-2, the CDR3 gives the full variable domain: EAGVTQFPSHSVIEKGQTVTLRCDPISGHDNLYWYRRVMGKEIKFLLHFVKESKQDESGMPNNRFLAERTGGTYSTLKVQPAELEDSGVYFCASSLDRANTGELFFGEGSRLTVL.

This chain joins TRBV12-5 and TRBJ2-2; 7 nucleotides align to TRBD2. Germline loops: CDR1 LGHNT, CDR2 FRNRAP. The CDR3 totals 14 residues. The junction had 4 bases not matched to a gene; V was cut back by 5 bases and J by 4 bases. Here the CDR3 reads CASGPRTSTGELFF. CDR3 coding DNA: TGTGCTAGTGGTCCTCGGACTAGCACCGGGGAGCTGTTTTTT.

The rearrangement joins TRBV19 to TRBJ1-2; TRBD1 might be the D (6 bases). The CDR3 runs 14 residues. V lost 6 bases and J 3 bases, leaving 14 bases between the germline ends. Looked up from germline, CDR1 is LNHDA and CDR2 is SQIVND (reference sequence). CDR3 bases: TGTGCCAGTAGCCTACAGGGACGCGACTATGGCTACACCTTC. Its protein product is CASSLQGRDYGYTF.

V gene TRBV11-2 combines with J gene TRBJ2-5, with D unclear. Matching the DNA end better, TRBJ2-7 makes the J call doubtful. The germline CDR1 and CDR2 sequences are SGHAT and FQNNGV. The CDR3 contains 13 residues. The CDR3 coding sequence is TGTGCCAGCAGCTTACGCCGGTGGTTCGAGCAGTACTTC. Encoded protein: CASSLRRWFEQYF.

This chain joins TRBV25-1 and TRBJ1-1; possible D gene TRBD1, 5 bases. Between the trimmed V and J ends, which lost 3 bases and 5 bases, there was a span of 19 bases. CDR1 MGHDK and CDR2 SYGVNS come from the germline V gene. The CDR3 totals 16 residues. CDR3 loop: CASSDPRQGAGTEAFF. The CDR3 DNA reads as TGTGCCAGCAGTGATCCCCGGCAGGGAGCGGGTACTGAAGCTTTCTTT.

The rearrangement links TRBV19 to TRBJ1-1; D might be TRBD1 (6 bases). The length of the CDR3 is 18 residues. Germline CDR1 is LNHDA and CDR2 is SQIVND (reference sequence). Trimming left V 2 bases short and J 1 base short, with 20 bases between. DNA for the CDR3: TGTGCCAGTAGTATAAGGGGTCAGGGGCCCCGAAAGAACACTGAAGCTTTCTTT. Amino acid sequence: CASSIRGQGPRKNTEAFF.

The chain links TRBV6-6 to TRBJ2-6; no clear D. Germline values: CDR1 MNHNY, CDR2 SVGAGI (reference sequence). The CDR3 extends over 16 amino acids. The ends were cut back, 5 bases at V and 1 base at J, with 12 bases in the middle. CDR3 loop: CASSKRGDSGANVLTF. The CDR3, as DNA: TGTGCCAGCAGTAAGAGAGGCGATTCTGGGGCCAACGTCCTGACTTTC.

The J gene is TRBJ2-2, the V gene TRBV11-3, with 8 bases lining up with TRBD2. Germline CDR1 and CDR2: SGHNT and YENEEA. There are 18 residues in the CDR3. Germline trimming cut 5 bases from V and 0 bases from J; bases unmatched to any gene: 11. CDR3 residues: CASSPPRAGGSNTGELFF. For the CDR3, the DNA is TGTGCCAGCAGCCCCCCCCGGGCGGGAGGATCGAACACCGGGGAGCTGTTTTTT.

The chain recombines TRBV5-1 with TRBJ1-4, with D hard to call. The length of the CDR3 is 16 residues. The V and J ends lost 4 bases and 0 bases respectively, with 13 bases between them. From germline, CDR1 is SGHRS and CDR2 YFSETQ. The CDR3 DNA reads TGCGCCAGCAGCACCGGGCTTCTTTCAACTAATGAAAAACTGTTTTTT. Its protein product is CASSTGLLSTNEKLFF.

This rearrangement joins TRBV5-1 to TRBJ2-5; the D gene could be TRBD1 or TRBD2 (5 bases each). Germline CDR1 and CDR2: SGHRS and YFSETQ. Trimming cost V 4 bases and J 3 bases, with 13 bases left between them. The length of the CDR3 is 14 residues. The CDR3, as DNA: TGCGCCAGCAGCACCGGGACGGCAGAAGAGACCCAGTACTTC. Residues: CASSTGTAEETQYF.

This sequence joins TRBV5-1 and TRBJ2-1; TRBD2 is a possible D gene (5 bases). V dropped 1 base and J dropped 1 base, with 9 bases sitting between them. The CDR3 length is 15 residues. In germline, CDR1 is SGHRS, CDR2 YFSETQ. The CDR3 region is CASSLYPGSYNEQFF. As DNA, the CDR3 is TGCGCCAGCAGCTTGTATCCGGGGTCCTACAATGAGCAGTTCTTC.

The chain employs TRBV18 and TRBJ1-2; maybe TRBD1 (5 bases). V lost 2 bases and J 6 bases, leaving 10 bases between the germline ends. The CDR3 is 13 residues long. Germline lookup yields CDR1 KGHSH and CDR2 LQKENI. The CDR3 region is CASSPWEGDGYTF. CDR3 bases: TGTGCCAGCTCACCATGGGAAGGGGATGGCTACACCTTC.

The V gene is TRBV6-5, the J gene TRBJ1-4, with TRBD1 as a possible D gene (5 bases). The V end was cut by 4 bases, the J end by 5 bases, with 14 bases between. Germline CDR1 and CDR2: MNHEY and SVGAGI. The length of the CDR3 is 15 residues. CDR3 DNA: TGTGCCAGCAGTTTTAACAGGTTGAGGAATGAAAAACTGTTTTTT. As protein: CASSFNRLRNEKLFF.

CDR3 in amino acids: CATSRDRNRGQYEQYF. CDR3 nucleotides: TGTGCCACCAGCAGAGATAGGAACAGGGGGCAATACGAGCAGTACTTC. V and J are TRBV15 and TRBJ2-7, with 9 bases aligning to TRBD1. The CDR3 runs 16 residues. Germline values: CDR1 LNHNV, CDR2 YYDKDF (reference sequence). The V segment lost 0 bases and the J segment 4 bases; nucleotides outside the gene matches: 7.

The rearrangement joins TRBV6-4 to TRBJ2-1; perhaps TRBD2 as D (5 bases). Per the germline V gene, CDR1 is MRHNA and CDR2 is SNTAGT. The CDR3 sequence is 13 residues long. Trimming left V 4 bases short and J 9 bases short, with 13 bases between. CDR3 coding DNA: TGTGCCAGCAGTGTCGAGGGAATGGGTGAGCAGTTCTTC. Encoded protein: CASSVEGMGEQFF.

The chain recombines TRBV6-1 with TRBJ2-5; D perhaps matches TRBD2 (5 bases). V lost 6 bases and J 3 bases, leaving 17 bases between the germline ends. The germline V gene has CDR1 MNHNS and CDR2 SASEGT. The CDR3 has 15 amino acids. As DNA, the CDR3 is TGTGCCAGCAGGGCGGGTGTCTATCCGGAAGAGACCCAGTACTTC. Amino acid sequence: CASRAGVYPEETQYF.

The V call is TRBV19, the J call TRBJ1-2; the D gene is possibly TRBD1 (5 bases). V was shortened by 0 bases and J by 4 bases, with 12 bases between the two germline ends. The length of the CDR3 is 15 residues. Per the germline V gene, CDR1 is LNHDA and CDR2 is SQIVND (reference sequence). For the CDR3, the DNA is TGTGCCAGTAGTATAGAGGCGGCAGGGCCCTATGGCTACACCTTC. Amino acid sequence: CASSIEAAGPYGYTF.

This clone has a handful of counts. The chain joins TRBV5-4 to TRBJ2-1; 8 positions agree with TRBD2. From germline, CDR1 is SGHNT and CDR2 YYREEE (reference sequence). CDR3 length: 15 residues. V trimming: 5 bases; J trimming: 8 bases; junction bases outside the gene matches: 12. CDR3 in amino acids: CASSPGGAGGYEQFF. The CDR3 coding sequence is TGTGCCAGCAGTCCCGGGGGGGCGGGAGGATATGAGCAGTTCTTC.

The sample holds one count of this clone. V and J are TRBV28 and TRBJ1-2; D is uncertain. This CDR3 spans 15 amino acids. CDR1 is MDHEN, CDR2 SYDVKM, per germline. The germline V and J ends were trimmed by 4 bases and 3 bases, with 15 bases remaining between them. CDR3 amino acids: CASSSPGMVDYGYTF. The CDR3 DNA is TGTGCCAGCAGTTCCCCCGGGATGGTGGACTATGGCTACACCTTC.

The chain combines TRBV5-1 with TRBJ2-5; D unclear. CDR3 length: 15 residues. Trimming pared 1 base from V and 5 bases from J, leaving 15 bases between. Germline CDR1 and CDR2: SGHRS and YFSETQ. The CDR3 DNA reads TGCGCCAGCAGCTTGACATGGCTGAAGGAGGAGACCCAGTACTTC. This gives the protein CASSLTWLKEETQYF. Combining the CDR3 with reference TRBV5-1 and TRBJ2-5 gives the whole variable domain KAGVTQTPRYLIKTRGQQVTLSCSPISGHRSVSWYQQTPGQGLQFLFEYFSETQRNKGNFPGRFSGRQFSNSRSEMNVSTLELGDSALYLCASSLTWLKEETQYFGPGTRLLVL.